The present TCR beta chain was sequenced within a study of T cells in Graves' hyperthyroidism and ophthalmopathy. Study results and caveats: Expanded thyroid clonotypes (above 0.001) were mostly also found in blood. A 13 V-J model separated ophthalmopathy from stable hyperthyroidism.

Note on this clonotype: Its antigen remains unidentified.

Ophthalmopathy patients showed a Clinical Activity Score of at least 3, NOSPECS grade of at least 4 and duration under 3 months. The study based diagnoses on clinical symptoms, serum thyroxine and TRAb, thyroid ultrasound and orbital computed tomography. This CDR3 has 14 amino acids. V lost 7 bases and J lost 6; bases outside the gene matches: 10. Germline values: CDR1 LNHDA, CDR2 SQIVND (reference sequence). Amplified regions were TCR beta CDR3 sequences from RNA transcripts. Carried out on the TCR CDR3, a first-round RT-PCR used the HTBI primer set. TCRdb re-called the multiplex PCR reads through MiXCR, storing one row per CDR3 protein. The table includes a few hundred thousand distinct CDR3 sequences, about 16% detected once.

This clonotype was obtained from a woman aged 35 to 49 with Graves' ophthalmopathy. The genes are TRBV19 and TRBJ2-5, with TRBD1 identical over 8 bases. What was sequenced was blood. CDR3 sequence: CASTGQGVEKTQYF. As DNA, the CDR3 is TGTGCCAGTACCGGACAGGGAGTTGAAAAGACCCAGTACTTC.